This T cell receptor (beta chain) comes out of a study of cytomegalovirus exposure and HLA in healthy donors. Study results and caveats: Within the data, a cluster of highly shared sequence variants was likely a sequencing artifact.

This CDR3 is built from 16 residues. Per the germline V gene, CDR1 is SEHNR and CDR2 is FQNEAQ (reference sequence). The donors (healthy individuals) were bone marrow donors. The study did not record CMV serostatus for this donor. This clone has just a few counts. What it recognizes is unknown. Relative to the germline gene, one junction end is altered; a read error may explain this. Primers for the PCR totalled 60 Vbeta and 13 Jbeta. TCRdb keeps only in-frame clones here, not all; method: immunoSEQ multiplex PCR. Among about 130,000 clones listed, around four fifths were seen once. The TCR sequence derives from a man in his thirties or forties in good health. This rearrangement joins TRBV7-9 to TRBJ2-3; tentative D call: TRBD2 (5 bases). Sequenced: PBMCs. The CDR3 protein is CSSSFFVGRGTDTQYF. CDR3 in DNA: TGTTCCAGCAGCTTCTTCGTCGGGCGGGGCACAGATACGCAGTATTTT.